This entry features one TCR beta chain sequence. This CDR3 is 15 amino acids long. The germline V gene encodes CDR1 SGHNT and CDR2 YENEEA. Unmatched junction bases numbered 6, after V lost 4 bases and J lost 4 bases. This entry is derived from a study of T cells in localized non-small cell lung cancer. The method was immunoSEQ multiplex PCR; TCRdb's version includes in-frame clones alone and lacks a portion of them. The sample includes 41,000 or so clones, 85% to 90% of them seen just once. The sample was peripheral blood, taken before any cancer treatment. This receptor was identified in an older female donor with stage I squamous cell lung carcinoma. V usage is TRBV11-3 and J usage is TRBJ2-5, with 10 bases fitting TRBD2. The CDR3 bases are TGTGCCAGCAGCTCCCGGACTAGCGGTGGAGAGACCCAGTACTTC. Protein: CASSSRTSGGETQYF.